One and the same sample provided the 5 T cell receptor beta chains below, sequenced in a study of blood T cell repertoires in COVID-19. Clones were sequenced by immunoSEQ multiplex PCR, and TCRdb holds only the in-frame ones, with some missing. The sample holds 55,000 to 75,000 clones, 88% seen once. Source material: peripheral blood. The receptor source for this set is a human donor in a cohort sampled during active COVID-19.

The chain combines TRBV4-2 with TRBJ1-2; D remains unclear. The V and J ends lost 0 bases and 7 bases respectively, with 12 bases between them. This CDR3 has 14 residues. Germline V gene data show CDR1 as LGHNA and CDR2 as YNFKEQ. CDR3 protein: CASSQDTGPGGYTF. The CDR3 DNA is TGTGCCAGCAGCCAAGATACCGGTCCAGGTGGCTACACCTTC.

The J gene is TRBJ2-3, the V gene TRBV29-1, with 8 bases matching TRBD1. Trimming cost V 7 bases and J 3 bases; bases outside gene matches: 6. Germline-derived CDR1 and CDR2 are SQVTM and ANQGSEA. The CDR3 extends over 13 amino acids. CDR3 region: CSAAGTGTDTQYF. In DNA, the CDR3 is TGCAGCGCGGCGGGGACAGGAACAGATACGCAGTATTTT.

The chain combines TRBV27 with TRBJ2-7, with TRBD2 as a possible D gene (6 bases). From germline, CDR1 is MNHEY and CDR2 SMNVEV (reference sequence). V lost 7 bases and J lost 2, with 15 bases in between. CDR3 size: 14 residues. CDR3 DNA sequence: TGTGCCAGCAACATGGGAGGTTCGGCCTACGAGCAGTACTTC. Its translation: CASNMGGSAYEQYF.

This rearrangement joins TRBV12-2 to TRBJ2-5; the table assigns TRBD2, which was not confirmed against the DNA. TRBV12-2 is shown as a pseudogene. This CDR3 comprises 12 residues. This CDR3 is CASRLIQETQYF. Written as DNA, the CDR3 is TGTGCAAGTCGCTTAATACAAGAGACCCAGTACTTC.

This CDR3 is CASKGSFGGYTEAFF. CDR3 nucleotide sequence: TGTGCCAGCAAGGGAAGTTTCGGGGGGTACACTGAAGCTTTCTTT. V is TRBV5-5 and J is TRBJ1-1; possible D gene TRBD1, 5 bases. Deletions cut 6 bases from V and 3 bases from J, with 18 bases between. Germline V gives CDR1 SGHKS, CDR2 YYEKEE (reference sequence). This CDR3 is built from 15 residues.